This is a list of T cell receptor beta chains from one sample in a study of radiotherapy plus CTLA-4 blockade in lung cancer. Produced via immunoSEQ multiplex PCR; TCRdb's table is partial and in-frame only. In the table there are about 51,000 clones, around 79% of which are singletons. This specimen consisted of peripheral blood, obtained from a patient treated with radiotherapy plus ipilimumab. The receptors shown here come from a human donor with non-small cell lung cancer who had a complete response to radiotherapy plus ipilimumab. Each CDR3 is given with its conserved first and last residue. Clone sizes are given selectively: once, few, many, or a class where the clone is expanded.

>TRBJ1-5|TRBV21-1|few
CASSNGQISNQPQHF
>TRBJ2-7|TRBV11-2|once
CASSRTYEQYF
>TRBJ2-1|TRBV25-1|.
CASSSQPGTSGIKGRQFF
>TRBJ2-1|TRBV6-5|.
CASSRASGGGNEQFF
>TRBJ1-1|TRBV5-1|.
CASSLEQGSEAFF
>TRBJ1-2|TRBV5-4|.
CASTDDRETINYGYTF
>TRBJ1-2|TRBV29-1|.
CSVLPGQGYGYTF
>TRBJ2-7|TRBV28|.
CASSTYGASYEQYF
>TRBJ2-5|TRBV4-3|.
CASSQDTVYGETQYF
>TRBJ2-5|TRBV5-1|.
CASSLTAGQETQYF
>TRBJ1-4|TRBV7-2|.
CASSLGIGGEHEKLFF
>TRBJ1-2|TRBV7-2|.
CASSLSGIHGYTF
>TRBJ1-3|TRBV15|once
CATSRSPRTDSGNTIYF
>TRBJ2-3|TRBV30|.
CAWSQGTSGGVGGTDTQYF
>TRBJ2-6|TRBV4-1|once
CASGTGALSGANVLTF
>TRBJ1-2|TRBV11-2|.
CASSLGQRGPYGYTF
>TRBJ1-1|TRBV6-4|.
CASTASPGQGEAFF
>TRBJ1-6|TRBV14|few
CASSRPGTDNSPLHF
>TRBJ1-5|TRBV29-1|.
CSVRGTGGQPQHF
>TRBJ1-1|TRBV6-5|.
CASSYAGGADTEAFF
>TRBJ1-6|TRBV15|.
CATSRAGDSPLHF
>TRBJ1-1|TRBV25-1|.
CASSGQGWNTEAFF
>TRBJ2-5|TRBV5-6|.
CASSRDRPEETQYF
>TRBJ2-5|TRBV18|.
CASSPSSSEGTQYF
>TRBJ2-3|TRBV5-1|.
CASSPGQISTDTQYF
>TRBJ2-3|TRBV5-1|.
CASSLGGQGSSTDTQYF
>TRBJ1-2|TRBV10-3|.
CAISDRGGFYGYTF
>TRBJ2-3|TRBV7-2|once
CASSPYLRAGTDTQYF
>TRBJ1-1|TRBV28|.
CASITGFGARAEAFF
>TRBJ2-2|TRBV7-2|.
CASSPAPNTGELFF
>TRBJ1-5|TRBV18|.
CASSPGNRQPQHF
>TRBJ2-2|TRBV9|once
CASSYRTGSTGELFF
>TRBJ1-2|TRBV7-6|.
CASSYRTGQGYTF
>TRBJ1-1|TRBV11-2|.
CASSLVPGWTEAFF
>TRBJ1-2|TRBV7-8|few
CASSLAQGAGYGYTF
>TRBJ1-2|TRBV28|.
CASSLRGGEGYTF
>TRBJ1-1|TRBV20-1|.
CSARGTGEAFF
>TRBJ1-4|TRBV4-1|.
CASKVPGGAREKLFF
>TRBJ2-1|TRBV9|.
CASSVPPNNNEQFF
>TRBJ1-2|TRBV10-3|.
CAISGREEDGYTF
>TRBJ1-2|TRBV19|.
CASYETGLFYGYTF
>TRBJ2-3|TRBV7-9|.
CASGWETTPDTQYF
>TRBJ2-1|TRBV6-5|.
CASSYSILAGGNEQFF
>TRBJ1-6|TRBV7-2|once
CASSQAGRNYSPLHF
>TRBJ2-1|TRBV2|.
CASSGLGDRIFYNEQFF
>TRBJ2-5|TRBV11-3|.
CASSLDVAGGPEETQYF
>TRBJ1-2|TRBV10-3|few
CAISNGQTIYRYTF
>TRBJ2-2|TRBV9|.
CASSYFSDTGELFF
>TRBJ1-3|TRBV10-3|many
CAISDGSSGNTIYF
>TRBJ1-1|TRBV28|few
CASSPPGHLDEAFF